This TCR beta chain emerged from a study of neurological immune-mediated disorders. Study-wide results and limits: The highest TCR clonal expansion occurred in HTLV-1-associated myelopathy; multiple sclerosis fell below healthy controls. Among expanded clones, no CDR3 amino acid sequences were shared across subjects, a pattern suggesting private repertoires in all groups.

One entry per CDR3 protein results from TCRdb running MiXCR on the 5' RACE reads. This repertoire shows roughly 75,000 distinct CDR3 sequences, approximately 2.8% found once; its top ten account for around 1.1%. There are many counts of this clonotype. Its specificity is not known. The unsorted libraries were prepared from 2 million PBMCs (stored at -80 C). This CDR3 has 13 residues. The germline gives CDR1 MDHEN, CDR2 SYDVKM. The V gene lost 6 bases and the J gene lost 0 bases, with 5 bases spanning the gap. Input material: PBMCs. This receptor was obtained from a woman in her twenties or thirties with multiple sclerosis. The chain links TRBV28 to TRBJ2-2; D uncertain. CDR3 protein: CASRNANTGELFF. CDR3 DNA sequence: TGTGCCAGCAGGAATGCGAACACCGGGGAGCTGTTTTTT.